This T cell receptor (beta chain) was obtained from a study of T cell responses to AZD1222 COVID-19 vaccine. Across the study: Investigators merged groups given second doses at roughly 4 or roughly 12 weeks.

Measured with immunoSEQ multiplex PCR; TCRdb has only the in-frame clones, and not every one. The sample contains 100,000 to 150,000 clones, more than 80% of which appear only once. A remark on this clone: Its antigen is as yet unknown.

Study results and limitations: The study found vaccine-associated CD4 TCRs spanning spike, dominant at 160-218 and 743-854. Recipients of two AZD1222 doses showed rising Spike-specific TCR breadth and depth.

The CDR3 extends over 12 amino acids. The trim removed 5 bases at V and 6 bases at J, leaving 4 bases unmatched. Germline V lookup: CDR1 SQVTM, CDR2 ANQGSEA. The starting material was peripheral blood, obtained on day 0 of AZD1222 vaccination. This clonotype originated in an adult in good health. This chain joins TRBV29-1 and TRBJ2-7; 10 bases line up with TRBD1. Here the CDR3 DNA reads TGCAGCGTTTCCGGGACAGGGGTCGAGCAGTACTTC. It is translated as CSVSGTGVEQYF.